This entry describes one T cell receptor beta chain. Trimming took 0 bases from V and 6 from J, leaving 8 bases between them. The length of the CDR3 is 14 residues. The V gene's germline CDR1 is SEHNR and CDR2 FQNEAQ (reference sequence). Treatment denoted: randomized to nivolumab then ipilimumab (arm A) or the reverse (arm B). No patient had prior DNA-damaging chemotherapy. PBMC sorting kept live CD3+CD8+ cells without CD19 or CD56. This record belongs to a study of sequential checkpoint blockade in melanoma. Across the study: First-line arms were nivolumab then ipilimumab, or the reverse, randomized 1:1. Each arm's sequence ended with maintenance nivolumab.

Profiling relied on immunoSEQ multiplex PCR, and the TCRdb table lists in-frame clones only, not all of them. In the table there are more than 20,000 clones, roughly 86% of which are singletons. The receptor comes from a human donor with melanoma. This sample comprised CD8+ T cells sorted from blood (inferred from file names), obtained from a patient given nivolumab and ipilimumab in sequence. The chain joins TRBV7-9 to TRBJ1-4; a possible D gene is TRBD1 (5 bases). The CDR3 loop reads CASSLASGYEKLFF. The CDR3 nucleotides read TGTGCCAGCAGCTTAGCTTCAGGGTATGAAAAACTGTTTTTT.